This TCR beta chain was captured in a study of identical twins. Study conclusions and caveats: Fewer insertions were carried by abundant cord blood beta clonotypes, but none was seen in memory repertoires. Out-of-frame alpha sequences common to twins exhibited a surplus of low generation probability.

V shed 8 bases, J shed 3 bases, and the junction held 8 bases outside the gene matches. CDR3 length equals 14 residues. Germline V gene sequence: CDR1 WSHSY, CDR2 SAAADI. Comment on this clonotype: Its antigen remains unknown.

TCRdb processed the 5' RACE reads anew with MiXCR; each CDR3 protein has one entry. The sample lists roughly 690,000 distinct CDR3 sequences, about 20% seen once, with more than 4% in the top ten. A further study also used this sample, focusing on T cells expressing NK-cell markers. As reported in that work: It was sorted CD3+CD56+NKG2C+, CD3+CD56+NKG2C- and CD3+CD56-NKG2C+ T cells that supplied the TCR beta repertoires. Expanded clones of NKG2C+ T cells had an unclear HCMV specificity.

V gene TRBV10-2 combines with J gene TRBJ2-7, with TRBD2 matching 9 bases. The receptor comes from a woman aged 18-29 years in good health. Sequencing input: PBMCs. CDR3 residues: CASLLLAGNYEQYF. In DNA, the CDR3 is TGCGCCAGCCTGCTCCTAGCGGGGAACTACGAGCAGTACTTC.